This T cell receptor (beta chain) comes out of a study of blood T cell repertoires in COVID-19. Study-level background: PBMCs, B-cell-depleted T cells, or T cells provided the cDNA or gDNA that made up the material.

The table lists this clone with a few counts. The V gene lost 1 base and the J gene lost 5 bases, with 11 bases spanning the gap. This CDR3 has 15 residues. CDR1 and CDR2 (germline): SEHNR, FQNEAQ (reference sequence). Original processing notes: Researchers report that nucleated cell counts were estimated from reference gene primer amplification. Clones were sequenced by immunoSEQ multiplex PCR, and TCRdb holds only the in-frame ones, with some missing. V, J and clone size are taken as reported in that table, and D and trimming were inferred from the DNA itself. The sample lists more than 110,000 clones; approximately 90% were seen once. The study assigned cohorts using participant-reported clinical history. Cohort 3 donors counted as recovered after two negative PCRs, clearance, or resolved symptoms.

Specimen: PBMCs or T cells enriched from blood (not recorded which). The receptor was isolated from a man aged 50 to 59 who had recovered from COVID-19. V gene TRBV7-9 combines with J gene TRBJ2-2, with a possible D match to TRBD2 (6 bases). In DNA, the CDR3 is TGTGCCAGCAGCTTAGTCACAGGAGGGACCGGGGAGCTGTTTTTT. This translates into CASSLVTGGTGELFF.